This TCR beta chain was found in a study of blood T cells in healthy people across ages. This CDR3 is 13 amino acids long. Germline assignment: CDR1 SQVTM and CDR2 ANQGSEA. With 7 bases removed from V and 7 bases from J, the gap between germline ends came to 17 bases. This clonotype came up a few times. It was with a sample-barcoded 5' primer and a J-beta primer mix that a second PCR of roughly 6 to 11 cycles was run. The yield of each sample was at least 2.5 million CDR3-containing paired-end reads. TCRdb analysed the 5' RACE reads with MiXCR anew, one entry per CDR3 protein. This sample carries about 780,000 distinct CDR3 sequences, around half of them seen once, and the ten largest clones take around 18%.

Sequencing was carried out using blood. The chain links TRBV29-1 to TRBJ2-1; D call uncertain. This sequence was found in an elderly man in good health. DNA for the CDR3: TGCAGCGCAGAAGGGCCACAGAGAAATGAGCAGTTCTTC. It is translated as CSAEGPQRNEQFF.